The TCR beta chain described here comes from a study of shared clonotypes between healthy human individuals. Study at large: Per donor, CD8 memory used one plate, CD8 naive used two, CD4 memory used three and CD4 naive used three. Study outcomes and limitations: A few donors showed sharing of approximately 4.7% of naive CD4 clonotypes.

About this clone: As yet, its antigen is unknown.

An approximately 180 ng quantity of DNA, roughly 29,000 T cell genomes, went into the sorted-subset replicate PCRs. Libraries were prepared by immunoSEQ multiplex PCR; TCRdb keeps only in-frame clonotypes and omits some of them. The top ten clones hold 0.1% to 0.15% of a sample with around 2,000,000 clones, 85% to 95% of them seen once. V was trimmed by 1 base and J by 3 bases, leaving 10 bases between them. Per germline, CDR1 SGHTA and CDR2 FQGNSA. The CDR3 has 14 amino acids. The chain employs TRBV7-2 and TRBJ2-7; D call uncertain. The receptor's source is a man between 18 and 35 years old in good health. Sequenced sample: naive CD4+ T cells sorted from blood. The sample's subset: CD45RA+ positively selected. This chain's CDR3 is CASSLDGSYYEQYF. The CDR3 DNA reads TGTGCCAGCAGCTTAGACGGCAGCTACTACGAGCAGTACTTC.